One and the same sample provided the 24 T cell receptor beta chains below, sequenced in a study of early T cells in non-severe SARS-CoV-2 infection. Via MiXCR, TCRdb re-called the 5' RACE reads, giving one row per CDR3 protein. Found here are 70,000 to 95,000 distinct CDR3 sequences, around 10% of them singletons; the top ten hold over 3.5%. Sequencing used whole blood. Source of these receptors: an adult who was a healthcare worker with PCR-confirmed SARS-CoV-2 infection or an uninfected control (not recorded which).

The chain recombines TRBV12-3 or TRBV12-4 with TRBJ2-7, with no clear D. There are 13 residues in the CDR3. V gave up 2 bases and J gave up 4 bases, with 9 bases separating them. The DNA of the CDR3 is TGTGCCAGCAGTTTAAGGGCTCAGTACGAGCAGTACTTC. This encodes CASSLRAQYEQYF.

This clonotype has a handful of counts. The V gene is TRBV7-9, the J gene TRBJ2-7; D could derive from TRBD1 or TRBD2 (5 bases each). V was clipped by 5 bases and J by 1 base, with 15 bases between them. Germline assignment: CDR1 SEHNR and CDR2 FQNEAQ (reference sequence). CDR3 size: 15 residues. The DNA for the CDR3 is TGTGCCAGCAGCACACGGGACGTACGGTCCTACGAGCAGTACTTC. It translates to CASSTRDVRSYEQYF.

This clonotype has just a few counts. The J gene is TRBJ2-5, the V gene TRBV7-8; 9 nucleotides match TRBD1. After removal of 5 bases from V and 2 bases from J, the junction contained 9 bases not matched to a gene. CDR1 SGHVS and CDR2 FQNEAQ come from the germline V gene. The CDR3 loop spans 16 amino acids. The CDR3 sequence is CASSLTRTGEQETQYF. The CDR3 nucleotides are TGTGCCAGCAGCCTGACCCGGACAGGGGAACAAGAGACCCAGTACTTC.

This clonotype was picked up many times. The gene calls are TRBV9 and TRBJ2-7; 8 bases are a match to TRBD1. This CDR3 is 16 amino acids long. The germline V gene has CDR1 SGDLS and CDR2 YYNGEE. After removal of 4 bases from V and 0 bases from J, the junction contained 9 bases not matched to a gene. This chain's CDR3 is CASSPGDRPNSYEQYF. The CDR3 coding sequence is TGTGCCAGCAGCCCGGGGGACAGGCCCAACTCCTACGAGCAGTACTTC.

This clonotype was recorded at least ten times. V and J are TRBV10-1 and TRBJ2-5; D not resolved. The V end lost 4 bases, the J end lost 1 base, and 7 bases lay between the germline ends. The CDR3 runs 13 residues. The germline CDR1 and CDR2 sequences are WNHNN and SYGVQD (reference sequence). The CDR3 sequence is CASSGAAQETQYF. CDR3 sequence (DNA): TGCGCCAGCAGTGGGGCAGCCCAAGAGACCCAGTACTTC.

At least ten counts were recorded for this clonotype. The V and J genes are TRBV19 and TRBJ1-6; D is unclear. The V gene lost 5 bases and the J gene lost 7 bases, with 3 bases spanning the gap. The V gene's germline CDR1 is LNHDA and CDR2 SQIVND (reference sequence). The CDR3 extends over 11 amino acids. CDR3 in DNA: TGTGCCAGTAGTTCAAATTCACCCCTCCACTTT. Its translation is CASSSNSPLHF.

This chain links TRBV6-1 with TRBJ1-5; no definite D call. There are 16 residues in the CDR3. Germline values: CDR1 MNHNS, CDR2 SASEGT. V lost 3 bases and J lost 3, with 15 bases in between. The CDR3 DNA reads TGTGCCAGCAGTGATCCAGACGTAGGCCTCAATCAGCCCCAGCATTTT. As protein: CASSDPDVGLNQPQHF.

This chain uses TRBV25-1 with TRBJ2-5; D is perhaps TRBD1 (7 bases). The CDR3 is made up of 13 amino acids. Germline assignment: CDR1 MGHDK and CDR2 SYGVNS. With 2 bases removed from V and 4 bases from J, the gap between germline ends came to 8 bases. CDR3 in DNA: TGTGCCAGCAGTGAACAGGGGGGAGAGACCCAGTACTTC. This translates into CASSEQGGETQYF.

This clonotype was picked up a small number of times. The chain joins TRBV12-3 or TRBV12-4 to TRBJ2-7, with D possibly matching TRBD1 (6 bases). The V and J ends lost 4 bases and 6 bases respectively, with 10 bases between them. CDR3 length: 12 amino acids. In DNA, the CDR3 is TGTGCCAGCAGTTACAGGGACGGCGAGCAGTACTTC. It translates to CASSYRDGEQYF.

This clonotype occurred many times. Here the CDR3 reads CASSRLWGQDYEQYF. CDR3 in DNA: TGTGCCAGCAGCCGCCTTTGGGGACAGGACTACGAGCAGTACTTC. V is TRBV6-2 or TRBV6-3 and J is TRBJ2-7; TRBD1 agrees at 8 bases. Germline V gene sequence: CDR1 MNHEY, CDR2 SVGEGT. The ends lost 6 bases at V and 3 bases at J; junction bases unmatched: 10. The CDR3 totals 15 residues.

The count of this clonotype is one. Since a much larger clone is just one base distant, this may be a read error. Written as DNA, the CDR3 is TGTGCCAACAGCTTAGACAGGCTAGCCAAAAACATTCAGTACTTC. This sequence encodes CANSLDRLAKNIQYF. This rearrangement joins TRBV7-8 to TRBJ2-4, with D possibly TRBD1 on 6 matching bases. CDR1 SGHVS and CDR2 FQNEAQ come from the germline V gene. The CDR3 has 15 amino acids.

The rearrangement uses TRBV10-2 and TRBJ2-5; D perhaps matches TRBD2 (6 bases). Trimming took off 4 bases at V and 2 bases at J, with 11 bases between the two ends. Germline CDR1 is WSHSY and CDR2 is SAAADI. The CDR3 extends over 14 amino acids. The CDR3 sequence: CASSAGRRQETQYF. CDR3 coding DNA: TGCGCCAGCAGTGCGGGGAGGAGACAAGAGACCCAGTACTTC.

In this sample, this clonotype turned up many times. The chain is built from TRBV30 and TRBJ1-1; no firm D call. Germline values: CDR1 GTSNPN, CDR2 SVGIG (reference sequence). The CDR3 runs to 13 residues. Trimming shortened V by 3 bases and J by 3 bases, and 11 bases separated the two germline ends. This chain's CDR3 is CAWSNAGDTEAFF. The CDR3 nucleotides are TGTGCCTGGAGCAACGCAGGCGACACTGAAGCTTTCTTT.

This clonotype showed up many times. The rearrangement links TRBV25-1 to TRBJ1-5, with D unclear. The V gene's germline CDR1 is MGHDK and CDR2 SYGVNS. Trimming removed 3 bases at V and 0 bases at J, with 3 bases between. This CDR3 comprises 13 residues. The CDR3 is CASSELSNQPQHF. The CDR3 nucleotides read TGTGCCAGCAGTGAGCTTAGCAATCAGCCCCAGCATTTT.

This clonotype was found many times. The rearrangement links TRBV7-6 to TRBJ1-3; possibly TRBD1 for D (5 bases). The length of the CDR3 is 16 residues. The V end lost 4 bases, the J end lost 4 bases, and 17 bases lay between the germline ends. Germline values: CDR1 SGHVS, CDR2 FNYEAQ. CDR3 in amino acids: CASSSPLAGGGNTIYF. CDR3 bases: TGTGCCAGCAGCTCACCCTTGGCCGGGGGAGGAAACACCATATATTTT.

This clonotype was seen a few times. The chain joins TRBV6-5 to TRBJ2-7; D uncertain. CDR3 length equals 14 residues. With 6 bases removed from V and 0 bases from J, the gap between germline ends came to 12 bases. The germline gives CDR1 MNHEY, CDR2 SVGAGI. This CDR3 reads CASRDRQASYEQYF. CDR3 DNA sequence: TGTGCCAGCAGAGATAGACAAGCCTCCTACGAGCAGTACTTC.

The rearrangement uses TRBV25-1 and TRBJ2-2; a possible D gene is TRBD1 (5 bases). Germline V gives CDR1 MGHDK, CDR2 SYGVNS. The length of the CDR3 is 14 residues. Trimming took off 3 bases at V and 6 bases at J, with 11 bases between the two ends. Written as DNA, the CDR3 is TGTGCCAGCAGTGATTTTAGGGGCTCCGGGGAGCTGTTTTTT. Its translation is CASSDFRGSGELFF.

This clonotype was found many times. The chain combines TRBV14 with TRBJ1-1; D remains unclear. Germline CDR1 and CDR2: SGHDN and FVKESK. The CDR3 runs 17 residues. With 5 bases removed from V and 6 bases from J, the gap between germline ends came to 25 bases. The CDR3 region has the DNA TGTGCCAGCAGCTTCCTTAAAGTTGATGGTTCAGCATCTGAAGCTTTCTTT. Its translation: CASSFLKVDGSASEAFF.

In this sample, this clonotype turned up many times. V gene TRBV6-1 combines with J gene TRBJ1-5; tentative D call: TRBD1 (5 bases). The CDR3 has 14 residues. V was shortened by 5 bases and J by 4 bases, with 12 bases between the two germline ends. Germline V gene sequence: CDR1 MNHNS, CDR2 SASEGT. The chain's CDR3 is CASSSDSRNQPQHF. The CDR3 nucleotides are TGTGCCAGCAGTTCAGACAGTCGGAATCAGCCCCAGCATTTT.

In this sample, this clonotype turned up many times. The chain links TRBV20-1 to TRBJ1-6; D may be TRBD1 (6 bases). Germline values: CDR1 DFQATT, CDR2 SNEGSKA (reference sequence). V was pared by 0 bases and J by 7 bases, with 10 bases between. There are 14 residues in the CDR3. The CDR3 coding sequence is TGCAGTGCTAGAGAGGGGGCGGAAAATTCACCCCTCCACTTT. Translation gives CSAREGAENSPLHF.

This chain links TRBV5-1 with TRBJ1-5, with 10 bases aligning to TRBD1. V shed 3 bases and J 8 bases; nucleotides not matched to a gene: 5. CDR3 length equals 14 residues. Germline values: CDR1 SGHRS, CDR2 YFSETQ. The CDR3: CASSWRGTGEPQHF. The CDR3 DNA sequence: TGCGCCAGCAGCTGGCGGGGGACAGGGGAGCCCCAGCATTTT.

This clonotype was recorded a few times. The genes are TRBV29-1 and TRBJ2-5; D remains ambiguous. Deletions cut 3 bases from V and 5 bases from J, with 10 bases between. The CDR3 sequence is 12 residues long. Germline CDR1 and CDR2: SQVTM and ANQGSEA. CDR3 residues: CSVDFVVETQYF. The CDR3 DNA follows: TGCAGCGTTGACTTCGTGGTTGAGACCCAGTACTTC.

This clonotype was seen more than once but under ten times. This chain uses TRBV3-1 with TRBJ1-2; 8 positions match TRBD1. The junction had 13 bases not matched to a gene; V was cut back by 5 bases and J by 8 bases. This CDR3 has 15 residues. Germline CDR1 LGHDT, CDR2 YNNKEL (reference sequence). The CDR3: CASSFLSGGGQGYTF. CDR3 DNA: TGTGCCAGCAGCTTTCTATCAGGGGGCGGACAGGGCTACACCTTC.

The chain joins TRBV6-1 to TRBJ2-3; 10 bases fit TRBD2. The CDR3 is 14 amino acids. Germline values: CDR1 MNHNS, CDR2 SASEGT. V was clipped by 5 bases and J by 2 bases; unmatched bases: 1. CDR3 bases: TGTGCCAGCAGTAGCGGGGGGGACACAGATACGCAGTATTTT. It codes for CASSSGGDTDTQYF.